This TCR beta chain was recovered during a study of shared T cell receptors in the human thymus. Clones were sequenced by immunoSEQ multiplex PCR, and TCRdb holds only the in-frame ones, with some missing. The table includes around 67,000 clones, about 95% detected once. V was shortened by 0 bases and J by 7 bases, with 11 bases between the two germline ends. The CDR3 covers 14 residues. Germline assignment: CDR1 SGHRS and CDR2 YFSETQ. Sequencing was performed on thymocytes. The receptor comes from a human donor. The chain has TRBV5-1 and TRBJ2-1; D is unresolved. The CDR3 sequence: CASSLELPRNEQFF. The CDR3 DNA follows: TGCGCCAGCAGCTTGGAACTGCCGAGGAATGAGCAGTTCTTC.